The rows below give T cell receptor beta chains drawn from one sample of a study of blood T cell repertoires in COVID-19. The repertoire was sequenced with immunoSEQ multiplex PCR; TCRdb's copy has only in-frame clones and lacks some. The table includes over 200,000 clones, around 92% detected once. The specimen was peripheral blood. The receptors shown here come from a person aged 18 to 30 with COVID-19, enrolled during active disease. The CDR3 runs from the conserved cysteine through the conserved F or W. The D gene is left open where the match is weak. For some rows the clone size is stated as once, few or many, or as a class when expanded; others skip it.

D,size,J,V,DNA,CDR3
TRBD2,once,TRBJ2-1,TRBV24-1,TGTGCCACCAGTGACCTGACTAGCGGGAGGGACAATGAGCAGTTCTTC,CATSDLTSGRDNEQFF
TRBD1,-,TRBJ1-3,TRBV7-2,TGTGCCAGCAGCTCCGACAGGGGATGGGACACCATATATTTT,CASSSDRGWDTIYF
-,once,TRBJ2-7,TRBV27,TGTGCCAGCAGTTTTAACGGAGACGTTGAGTACTTC,CASSFNGDVEYF
-,few,TRBJ1-6,TRBV5-8,TGTGCCAGCAGCGCCGCCGGGGTCACTGTTTCACCCCTCCACTTT,CASSAAGVTVSPLHF
TRBD2,-,TRBJ2-3,TRBV27,TGTGCCAGCAGCCGACTCTCGGCACTAGCGGGAACGGATACGCAGTATTTT,CASSRLSALAGTDTQYF
-,-,TRBJ2-5,TRBV5-1,TGCGCCAGCAGCTCGCTCGGGTACGCTCGGTTAGAGACCCAGTACTTC,CASSSLGYARLETQYF
TRBD1,-,TRBJ2-2,TRBV5-6,TGTGCCAGCAGCTTAGACAGGGGCTGGGACACCGGGGAGCTGTTTTTT,CASSLDRGWDTGELFF
-,-,TRBJ2-6,TRBV5-4,TGTGCCAGCAGCTTACAACAGCTCTCTGGGGCCAACGTCCTGACTTTC,CASSLQQLSGANVLTF
-,-,TRBJ2-5,TRBV6-2/TRBV6-3,TGTGCCAGCAGTTACTGGCAGGGTTGGGAGACCCAGTACTTC,CASSYWQGWETQYF
-,once,TRBJ1-1,TRBV18,TGTGCCAGCTCCTTTCTGGGGAGCGGGGGTGACACTGAAGCTTTCTTT,CASSFLGSGGDTEAFF
TRBD1,-,TRBJ2-3,TRBV13,TGTGCCAGCAGCACAAGGACAGGGAACACAGATACGCAGTATTTT,CASSTRTGNTDTQYF
-,-,TRBJ1-2,TRBV28,TGTGCCAGCAGTTTCGGAGGTTTGTCTGGTGGCTACACCTTC,CASSFGGLSGGYTF
TRBD1,-,TRBJ1-1,TRBV19,TGTGCCAGCAACAGGGGGCAAGGAAACACTGAAGCTTTCTTT,CASNRGQGNTEAFF
TRBD2,-,TRBJ2-1,TRBV2,TGTGCCAGCAGTGAGACTAGCGGGAGCGTTGAGCAGTTCTTC,CASSETSGSVEQFF
TRBD1,-,TRBJ2-7,TRBV4-3,TGCGCCAGCAGCCCCAAAGCCGACCGACAGGGGATGATGAACGAGCAGTACTTC,CASSPKADRQGMMNEQYF
TRBD1,-,TRBJ1-2,TRBV10-2,TGCGCCAGCAGCCGCCGGGACAGGGTCTATGGCTACACCTTC,CASSRRDRVYGYTF
TRBD1,-,TRBJ1-1,TRBV5-1,TGCGCCAGCAGCCCAGGGACAGGGAGTACTGAAGCTTTCTTT,CASSPGTGSTEAFF
TRBD1,-,TRBJ1-5,TRBV19,TGTGCCAGTTTGACAGGGAATCAGCCCCAGCATTTT,CASLTGNQPQHF
TRBD1,-,TRBJ1-2,TRBV28,TGTGCCAGCAGACCTCCGACAGGGGGCGGCTATGGCTACACCTTC,CASRPPTGGGYGYTF
-,-,TRBJ2-2,TRBV24-1,TGTGCCACCAGTGGGAAACAGGGCGTCACCGGGGAGCTGTTTTTT,CATSGKQGVTGELFF
-,-,TRBJ2-3,TRBV7-8,TGTGCCAGCAGCTTAGGCGGGATCACAGATACGCAGTATTTT,CASSLGGITDTQYF
-,-,TRBJ1-1,TRBV2,TGTGCCAGCAGTGGGGGCGGCACTGAAGCTTTCTTT,CASSGGGTEAFF
-,-,TRBJ2-1,TRBV20-1,TGCAGTGCTAGTGCGGATATGGCGGGGGCCTGGAATGAGCAGTTCTTC,CSASADMAGAWNEQFF
-,-,TRBJ1-5,TRBV28,TGTGCCAGCACCATCTACAATCAGCCCCAGCATTTT,CASTIYNQPQHF
TRBD1,-,TRBJ1-2,TRBV4-1,TGCGCCAGCAGCCGATTACAGGGGGCTGCTAACTATGGCTACACCTTC,CASSRLQGAANYGYTF
-,-,TRBJ1-2,TRBV28,TGTGCCAGCAAATTGGGCGGGGCCTATGGCTACACCTTC,CASKLGGAYGYTF
-,-,TRBJ2-5,TRBV5-6,TGTGCCAGCAGCTCCCAGGTTGAGACCCAGTACTTC,CASSSQVETQYF
-,-,TRBJ2-7,TRBV9,TGTGCCAGCGCGGGGACCTACGAGCAGTACTTC,CASAGTYEQYF
TRBD2,-,TRBJ2-1,TRBV6-6,TGTGCCAGTACGGGAGGTTCATCCTACAATGAGCAGTTCTTC,CASTGGSSYNEQFF
-,-,TRBJ1-2,TRBV11-2,TGTGCCAGCAGCTTAGATCGGTTCCCAGGGGACGGCTACACCTTC,CASSLDRFPGDGYTF
-,-,TRBJ2-7,TRBV7-2,TGTGCCAGCAGCTTAGTGGCTAGCTCCTACGAGCAGTACTTC,CASSLVASSYEQYF
-,-,TRBJ2-5,TRBV19,TGTGCCAGTAGTAGGATAGGGACTGCCGAGACCCAGTACTTC,CASSRIGTAETQYF
-,-,TRBJ1-1,TRBV21-1,TGTGCCAGCAGCAAAGCGGGGGACAGGGAGAACACTGAAGCTTTCTTT,CASSKAGDRENTEAFF
TRBD1,-,TRBJ2-7,TRBV6-2/TRBV6-3,TGTGCCAGCAGTTACGCGGACAGGGGCGCAGAGCAGTACTTC,CASSYADRGAEQYF
-,-,TRBJ1-2,TRBV5-5,TGTGCCAGCAGCTTTATCATTGGGTCAGGAGGTGGCTACACCTTC,CASSFIIGSGGGYTF
TRBD2,few,TRBJ2-3,TRBV7-8,TGTGCCAGTTCCCGGGGGAGGGTGGCGGATACGCAGTATTTT,CASSRGRVADTQYF
TRBD1,-,TRBJ2-2,TRBV5-6,TGTGCCAGCAGTTTACAGGGGCCGAACACCGGGGAGCTGTTTTTT,CASSLQGPNTGELFF
TRBD2,-,TRBJ2-1,TRBV4-3,TGCGCCAGCAGTGTAGCGGGAGGGCCCTACAATGAGCAGTTCTTC,CASSVAGGPYNEQFF
-,-,TRBJ1-1,TRBV2,TGTGCCAGCCTAGGGGAAGAGGCTTTCTTT,CASLGEEAFF
-,-,TRBJ2-5,TRBV7-7,TGTGCTAGCAGCTTAGGAGGAAGGAGCGAGACCCAGTACTTC,CASSLGGRSETQYF
-,-,TRBJ2-3,TRBV7-8,TGTGCCAGCAGCCCCGCCGTAGGGACTGATACGCAGTATTTT,CASSPAVGTDTQYF
TRBD1,-,TRBJ1-1,TRBV9,TGTGCCAGCAGCGCTTCGACAGGGACTGAAGCTTTCTTT,CASSASTGTEAFF
TRBD2,-,TRBJ2-5,TRBV9,TGTGCCAGCAGCGCCAGTAGCGGGAGCTTACAAGAGACCCAGTACTTC,CASSASSGSLQETQYF
-,-,TRBJ1-2,TRBV7-8,TGTGCCAGCAGCGACCATTCGACAGCAGACTATGGCTACACCTTC,CASSDHSTADYGYTF
TRBD1,-,TRBJ1-1,TRBV3-1/TRBV3-2,TGTGCCAGCAGCTTGGGACAGGGTAGGTCTGAAGCTTTCTTT,CASSLGQGRSEAFF
-,-,TRBJ2-3,TRBV30,TGTGCCTGGAGTGTACGGACATCCGGAGGGACAGATACGCAGTATTTT,CAWSVRTSGGTDTQYF
-,-,TRBJ1-5,TRBV5-1,TGCGCCAGCAGCCCGACGGACAGAGACAATCAGCCCCAGCATTTT,CASSPTDRDNQPQHF
-,-,TRBJ2-2,TRBV20-1,TGCAGTGCTAGAGACGCCGGGGAGCTGTTTTTT,CSARDAGELFF